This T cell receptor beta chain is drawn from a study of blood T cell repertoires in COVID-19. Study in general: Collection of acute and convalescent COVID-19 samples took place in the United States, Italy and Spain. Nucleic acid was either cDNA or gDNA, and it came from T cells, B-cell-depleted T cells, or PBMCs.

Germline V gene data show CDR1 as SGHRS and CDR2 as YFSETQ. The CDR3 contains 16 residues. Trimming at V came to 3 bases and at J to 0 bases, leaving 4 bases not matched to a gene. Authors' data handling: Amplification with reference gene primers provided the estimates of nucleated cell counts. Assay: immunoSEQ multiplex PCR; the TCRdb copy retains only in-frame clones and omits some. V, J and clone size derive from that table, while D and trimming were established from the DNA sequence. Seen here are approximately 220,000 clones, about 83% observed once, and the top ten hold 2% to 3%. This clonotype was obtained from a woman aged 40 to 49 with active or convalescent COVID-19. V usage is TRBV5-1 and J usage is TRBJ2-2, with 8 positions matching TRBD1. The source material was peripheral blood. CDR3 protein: CASSSRTGSNTGELFF. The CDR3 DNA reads TGCGCCAGCAGCTCCAGGACAGGGTCGAACACCGGGGAGCTGTTTTTT. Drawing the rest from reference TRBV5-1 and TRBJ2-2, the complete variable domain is KAGVTQTPRYLIKTRGQQVTLSCSPISGHRSVSWYQQTPGQGLQFLFEYFSETQRNKGNFPGRFSGRQFSNSRSEMNVSTLELGDSALYLCASSSRTGSNTGELFFGEGSRLTVL.